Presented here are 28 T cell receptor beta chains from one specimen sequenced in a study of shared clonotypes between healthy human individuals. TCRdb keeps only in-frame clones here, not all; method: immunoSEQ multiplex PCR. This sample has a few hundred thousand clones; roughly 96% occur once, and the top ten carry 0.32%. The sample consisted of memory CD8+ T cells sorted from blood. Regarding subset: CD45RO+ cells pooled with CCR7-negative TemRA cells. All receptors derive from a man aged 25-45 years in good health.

The chain's CDR3 is CAWSVNWDRVNYGYTF. DNA for the CDR3: TGTGCCTGGAGTGTAAATTGGGACAGGGTGAACTATGGCTACACCTTC. This chain uses TRBV30 with TRBJ1-2; TRBD1 aligns across 9 bases. V dropped 0 bases and J dropped 2; count of bases not matched to a gene: 7. Germline V gene data show CDR1 as GTSNPN and CDR2 as SVGIG (reference sequence). This CDR3 contains 16 residues.

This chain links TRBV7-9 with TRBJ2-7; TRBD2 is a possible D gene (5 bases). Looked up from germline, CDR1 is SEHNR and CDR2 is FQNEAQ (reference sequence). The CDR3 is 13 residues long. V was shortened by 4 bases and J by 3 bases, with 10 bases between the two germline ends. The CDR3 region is CASSYTGLYEQYF. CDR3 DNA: TGTGCCAGCAGCTACACCGGACTCTACGAGCAGTACTTC.

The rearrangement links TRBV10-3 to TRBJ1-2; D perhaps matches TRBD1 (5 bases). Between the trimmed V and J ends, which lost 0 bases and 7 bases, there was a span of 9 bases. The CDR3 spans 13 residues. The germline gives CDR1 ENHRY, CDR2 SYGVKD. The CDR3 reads CAISESGVPGYTF. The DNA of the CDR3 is TGTGCCATCAGTGAGTCAGGGGTTCCTGGCTACACCTTC.

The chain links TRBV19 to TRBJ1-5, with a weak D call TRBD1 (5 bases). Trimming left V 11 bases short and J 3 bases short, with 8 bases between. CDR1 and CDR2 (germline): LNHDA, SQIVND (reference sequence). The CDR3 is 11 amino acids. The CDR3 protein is CASGDNQPQHF. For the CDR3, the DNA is TGTGCCTCGGGGGACAATCAGCCCCAGCATTTT.

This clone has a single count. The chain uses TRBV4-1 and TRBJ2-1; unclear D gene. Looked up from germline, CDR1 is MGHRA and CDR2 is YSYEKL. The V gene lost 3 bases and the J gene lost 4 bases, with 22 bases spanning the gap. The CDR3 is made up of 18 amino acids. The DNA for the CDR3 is TGCGCCAGCAGCCATCTGGTAGCCCTACGGATGGGGTACAATGAGCAGTTCTTC. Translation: CASSHLVALRMGYNEQFF.

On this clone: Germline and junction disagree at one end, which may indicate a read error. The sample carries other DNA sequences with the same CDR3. DNA for the CDR3: TGTGCCAGTAGCGTAGGGTCTGAAGCTTTCTTT. Translation: CASSVGSEAFF. The chain carries TRBV9 and TRBJ1-1; D unclear. The CDR3 runs to 11 residues. Looked up from germline, CDR1 is SGDLS and CDR2 is YYNGEE.

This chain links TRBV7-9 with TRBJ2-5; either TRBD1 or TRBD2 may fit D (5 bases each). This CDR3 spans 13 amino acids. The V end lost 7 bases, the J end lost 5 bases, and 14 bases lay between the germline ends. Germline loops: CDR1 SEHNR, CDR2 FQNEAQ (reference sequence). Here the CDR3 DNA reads TGTGCCAGCACCCCCTACTGGGGGGAGACCCAGTACTTC. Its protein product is CASTPYWGETQYF.

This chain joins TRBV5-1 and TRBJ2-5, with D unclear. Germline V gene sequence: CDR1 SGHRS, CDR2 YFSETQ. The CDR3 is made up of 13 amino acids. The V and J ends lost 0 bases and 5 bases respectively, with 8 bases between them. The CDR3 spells CASSLVTFETQYF. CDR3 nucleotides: TGCGCCAGCAGCTTGGTTACGTTCGAGACCCAGTACTTC. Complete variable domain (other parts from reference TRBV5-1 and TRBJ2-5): KAGVTQTPRYLIKTRGQQVTLSCSPISGHRSVSWYQQTPGQGLQFLFEYFSETQRNKGNFPGRFSGRQFSNSRSEMNVSTLELGDSALYLCASSLVTFETQYFGPGTRLLVL.

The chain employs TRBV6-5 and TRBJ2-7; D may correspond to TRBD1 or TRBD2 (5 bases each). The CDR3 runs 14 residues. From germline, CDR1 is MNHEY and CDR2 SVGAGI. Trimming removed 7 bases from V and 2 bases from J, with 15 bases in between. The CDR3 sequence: CASNRQGGPYEQYF. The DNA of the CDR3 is TGTGCCAGCAACCGGCAGGGCGGGCCCTACGAGCAGTACTTC.

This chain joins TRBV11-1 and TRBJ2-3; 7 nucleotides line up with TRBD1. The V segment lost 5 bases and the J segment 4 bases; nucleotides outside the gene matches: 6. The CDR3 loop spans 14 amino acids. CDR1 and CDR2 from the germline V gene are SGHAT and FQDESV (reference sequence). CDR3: CASSPTGFADTQYF. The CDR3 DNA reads TGTGCCAGCAGCCCGACAGGGTTCGCAGATACGCAGTATTTT.

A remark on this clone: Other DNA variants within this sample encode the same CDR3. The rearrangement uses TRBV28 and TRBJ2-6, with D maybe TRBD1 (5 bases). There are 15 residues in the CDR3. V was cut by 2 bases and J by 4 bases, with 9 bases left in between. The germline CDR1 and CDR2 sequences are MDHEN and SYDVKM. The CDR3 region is CASSLAGSGANVLTF. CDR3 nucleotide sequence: TGTGCCAGCAGTTTAGCAGGGTCCGGGGCCAACGTCCTGACTTTC.

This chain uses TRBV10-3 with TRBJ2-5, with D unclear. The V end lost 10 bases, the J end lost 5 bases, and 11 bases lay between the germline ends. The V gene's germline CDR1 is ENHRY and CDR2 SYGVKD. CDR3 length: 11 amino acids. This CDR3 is CATKGGETQYF. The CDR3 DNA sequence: TGTGCCACAAAAGGTGGGGAGACCCAGTACTTC.

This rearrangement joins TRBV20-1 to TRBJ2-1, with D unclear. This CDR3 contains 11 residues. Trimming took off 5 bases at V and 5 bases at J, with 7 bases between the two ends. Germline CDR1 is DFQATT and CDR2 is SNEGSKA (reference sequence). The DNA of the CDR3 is TGCAGTGCTCAGGACGACAATGAGCAGTTCTTC. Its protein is CSAQDDNEQFF.

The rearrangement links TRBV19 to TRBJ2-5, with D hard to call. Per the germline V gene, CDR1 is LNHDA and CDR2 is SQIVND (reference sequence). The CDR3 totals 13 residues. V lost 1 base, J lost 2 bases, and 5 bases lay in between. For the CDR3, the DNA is TGTGCCAGTAGTATAGGCAGACAAGAGACCCAGTACTTC. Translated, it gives CASSIGRQETQYF.

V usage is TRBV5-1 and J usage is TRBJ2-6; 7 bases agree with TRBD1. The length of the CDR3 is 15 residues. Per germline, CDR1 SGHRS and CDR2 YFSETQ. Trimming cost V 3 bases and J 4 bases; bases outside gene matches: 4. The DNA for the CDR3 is TGCGCCAGCAGCTCGGACAGGTCAGGGGCCAACGTCCTGACTTTC. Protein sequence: CASSSDRSGANVLTF.

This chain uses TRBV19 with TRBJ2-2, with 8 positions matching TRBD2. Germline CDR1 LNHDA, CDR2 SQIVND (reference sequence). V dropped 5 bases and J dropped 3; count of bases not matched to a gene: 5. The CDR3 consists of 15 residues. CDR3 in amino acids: CASSPGTRYTGELFF. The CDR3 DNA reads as TGTGCCAGTAGTCCCGGGACTAGATACACCGGGGAGCTGTTTTTT.

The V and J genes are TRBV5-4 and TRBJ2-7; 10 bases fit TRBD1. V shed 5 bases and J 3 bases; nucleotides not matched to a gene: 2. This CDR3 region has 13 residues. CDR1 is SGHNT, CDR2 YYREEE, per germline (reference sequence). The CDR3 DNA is TGTGCCAGCAGTGGACAGGGGGGCTACGAGCAGTACTTC. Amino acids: CASSGQGGYEQYF.

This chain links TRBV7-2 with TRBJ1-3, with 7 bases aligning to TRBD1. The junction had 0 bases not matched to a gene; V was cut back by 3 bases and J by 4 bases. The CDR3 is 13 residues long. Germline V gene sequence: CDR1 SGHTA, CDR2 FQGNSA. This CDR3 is CASSFRGGNTIYF. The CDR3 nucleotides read TGTGCCAGCAGCTTCAGGGGGGGAAACACCATATATTTT.

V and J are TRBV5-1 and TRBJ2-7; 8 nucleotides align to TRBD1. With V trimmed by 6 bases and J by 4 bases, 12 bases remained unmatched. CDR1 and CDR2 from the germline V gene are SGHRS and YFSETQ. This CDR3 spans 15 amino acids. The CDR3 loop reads CASTRTGSRVYEQYF. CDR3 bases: TGCGCCAGCACCCGGACAGGGAGCCGAGTATACGAGCAGTACTTC.

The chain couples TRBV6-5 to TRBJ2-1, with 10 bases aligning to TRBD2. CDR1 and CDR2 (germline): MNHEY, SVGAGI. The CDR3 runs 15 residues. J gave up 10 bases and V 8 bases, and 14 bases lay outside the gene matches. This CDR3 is CASQTSGTPGVEQFF. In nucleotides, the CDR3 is TGTGCCAGCCAAACTAGCGGGACGCCGGGGGTCGAGCAGTTCTTC.

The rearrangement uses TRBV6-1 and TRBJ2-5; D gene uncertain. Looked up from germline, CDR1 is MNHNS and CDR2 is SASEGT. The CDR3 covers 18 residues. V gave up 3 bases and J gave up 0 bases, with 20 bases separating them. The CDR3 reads CASSEYGGGHWYQETQYF. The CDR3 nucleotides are TGTGCCAGCAGTGAGTACGGTGGTGGCCATTGGTACCAAGAGACCCAGTACTTC.

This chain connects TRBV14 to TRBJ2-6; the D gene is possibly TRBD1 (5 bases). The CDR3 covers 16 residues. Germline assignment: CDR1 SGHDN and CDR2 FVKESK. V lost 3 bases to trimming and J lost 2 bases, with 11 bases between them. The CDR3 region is CASSHLRGAGANVLTF. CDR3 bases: TGTGCCAGCAGCCATTTAAGGGGCGCTGGGGCCAACGTCCTGACTTTC.

CDR3 amino acids: CASSLAPGTGRSNTEAFF. The CDR3 bases are TGTGCCAGCAGCTTAGCCCCCGGGACAGGTCGATCGAACACTGAAGCTTTCTTT. V and J are TRBV7-9 and TRBJ1-1; 8 bases fit TRBD1. V was clipped by 0 bases and J by 1 base; unmatched bases: 10. Germline-derived CDR1 and CDR2 are SEHNR and FQNEAQ (reference sequence). The CDR3 sequence is 18 residues long.

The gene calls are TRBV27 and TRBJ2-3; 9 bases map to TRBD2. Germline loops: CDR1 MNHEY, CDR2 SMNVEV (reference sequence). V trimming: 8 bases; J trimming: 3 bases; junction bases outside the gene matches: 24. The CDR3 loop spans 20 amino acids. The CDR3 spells CASARLPHLIAGVGTDTQYF. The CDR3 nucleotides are TGTGCCAGCGCTAGACTCCCTCATCTAATAGCGGGAGTTGGAACAGATACGCAGTATTTT.

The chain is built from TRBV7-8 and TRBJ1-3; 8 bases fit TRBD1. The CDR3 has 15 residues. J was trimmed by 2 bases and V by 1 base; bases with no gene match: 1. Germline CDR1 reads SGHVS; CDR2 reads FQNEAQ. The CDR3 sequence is CASSLDRGTGNTIYF. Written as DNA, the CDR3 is TGTGCCAGCAGCTTAGACAGGGGGACTGGAAACACCATATATTTT.

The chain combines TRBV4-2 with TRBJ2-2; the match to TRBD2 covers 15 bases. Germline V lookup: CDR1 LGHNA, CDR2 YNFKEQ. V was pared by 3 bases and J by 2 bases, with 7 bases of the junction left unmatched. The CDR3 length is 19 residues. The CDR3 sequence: CASSQAQGLAGGNTGELFF. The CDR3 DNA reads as TGTGCCAGCAGCCAGGCACAGGGACTAGCGGGAGGTAACACCGGGGAGCTGTTTTTT.

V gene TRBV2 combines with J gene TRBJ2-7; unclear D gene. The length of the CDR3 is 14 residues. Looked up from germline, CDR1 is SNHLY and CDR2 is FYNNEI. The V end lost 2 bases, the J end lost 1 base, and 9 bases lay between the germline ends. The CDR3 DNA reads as TGTGCCAGCAGTGAATCTCGGTATTCCTACGAGCAGTACTTC. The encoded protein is CASSESRYSYEQYF.

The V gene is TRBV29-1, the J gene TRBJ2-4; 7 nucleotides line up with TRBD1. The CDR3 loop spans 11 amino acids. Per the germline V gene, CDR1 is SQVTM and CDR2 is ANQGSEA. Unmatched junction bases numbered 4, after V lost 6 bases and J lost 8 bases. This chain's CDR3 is CSVGTGDIQYF. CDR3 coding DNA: TGCAGCGTCGGAACAGGGGACATTCAGTACTTC.